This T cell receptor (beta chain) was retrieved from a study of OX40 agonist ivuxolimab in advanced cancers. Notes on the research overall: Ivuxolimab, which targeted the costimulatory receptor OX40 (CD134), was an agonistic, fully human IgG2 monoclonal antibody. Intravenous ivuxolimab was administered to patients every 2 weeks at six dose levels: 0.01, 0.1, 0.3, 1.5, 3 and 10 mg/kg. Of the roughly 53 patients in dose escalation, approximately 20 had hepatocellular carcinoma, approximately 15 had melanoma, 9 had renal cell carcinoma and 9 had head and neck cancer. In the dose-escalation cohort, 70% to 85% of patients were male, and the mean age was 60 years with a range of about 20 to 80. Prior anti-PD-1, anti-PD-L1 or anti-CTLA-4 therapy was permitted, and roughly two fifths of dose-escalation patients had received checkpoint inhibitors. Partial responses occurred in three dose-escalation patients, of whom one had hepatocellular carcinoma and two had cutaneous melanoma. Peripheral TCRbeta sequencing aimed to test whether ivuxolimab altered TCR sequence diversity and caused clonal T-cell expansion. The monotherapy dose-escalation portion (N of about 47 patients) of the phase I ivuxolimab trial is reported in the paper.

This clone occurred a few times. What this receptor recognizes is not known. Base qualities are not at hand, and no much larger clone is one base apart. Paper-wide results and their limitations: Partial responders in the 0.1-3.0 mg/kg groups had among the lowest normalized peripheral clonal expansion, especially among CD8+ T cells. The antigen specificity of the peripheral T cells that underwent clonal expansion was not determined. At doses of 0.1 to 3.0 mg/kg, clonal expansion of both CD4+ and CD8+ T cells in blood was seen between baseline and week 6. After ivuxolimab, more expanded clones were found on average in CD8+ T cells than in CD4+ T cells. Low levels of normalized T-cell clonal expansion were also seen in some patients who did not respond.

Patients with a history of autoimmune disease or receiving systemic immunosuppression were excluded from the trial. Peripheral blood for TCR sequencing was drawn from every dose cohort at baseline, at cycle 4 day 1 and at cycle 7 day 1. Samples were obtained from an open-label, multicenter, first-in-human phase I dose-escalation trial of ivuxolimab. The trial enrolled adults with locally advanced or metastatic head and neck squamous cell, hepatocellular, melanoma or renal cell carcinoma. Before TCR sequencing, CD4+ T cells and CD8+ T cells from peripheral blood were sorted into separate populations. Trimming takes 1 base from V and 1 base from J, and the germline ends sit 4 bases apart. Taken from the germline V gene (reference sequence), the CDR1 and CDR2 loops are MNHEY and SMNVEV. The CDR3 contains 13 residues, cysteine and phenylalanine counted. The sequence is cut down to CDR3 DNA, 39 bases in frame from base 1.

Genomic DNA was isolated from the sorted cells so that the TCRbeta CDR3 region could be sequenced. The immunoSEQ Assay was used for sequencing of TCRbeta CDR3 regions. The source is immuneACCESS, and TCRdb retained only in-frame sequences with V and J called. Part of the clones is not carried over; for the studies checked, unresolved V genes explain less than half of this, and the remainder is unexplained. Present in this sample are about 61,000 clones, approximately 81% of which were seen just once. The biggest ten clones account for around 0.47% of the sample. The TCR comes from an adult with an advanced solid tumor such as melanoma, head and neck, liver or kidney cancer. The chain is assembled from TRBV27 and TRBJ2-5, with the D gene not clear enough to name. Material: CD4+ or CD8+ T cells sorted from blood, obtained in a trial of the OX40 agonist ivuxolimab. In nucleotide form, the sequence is TGTGCCAGCAGTTTATGGGCCCAAGAGACCCAGTACTTC. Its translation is CASSLWAQETQYF.